The present T cell receptor beta chain was sequenced within a study of blood T cell repertoires in COVID-19. Study background: Italy, Spain and the United States were the sources of the convalescent and acute COVID-19 samples. PBMCs, B-cell-depleted T cells, or T cells provided the cDNA or gDNA that made up the material.

The germline CDR1 and CDR2 sequences are SNHLY and FYNNEI. There are 16 residues in the CDR3. Losses at the gene ends were 3 bases for V and 4 bases for J; bases not matched to a gene: 9. Source study methods: For nucleated cells, counts were estimated from reference gene primer amplification. This table comes from immunoSEQ multiplex PCR, and its TCRdb copy is limited to in-frame clones, with some not included. V and J calls and clone size come straight from that table; D and trimming were deduced from the DNA. The sample lists fewer than 90,000 clones; just over 85% were seen once. Sequencing was done on a sample of peripheral blood. The receptor comes from a man aged 30-40 years with acute or convalescent COVID-19. V is TRBV2 and J is TRBJ2-1; 7 bases are a match to TRBD1. CDR3 sequence (DNA): TGTGCCAGCAGTGAGATTAGGGGGCGCCGGTACAATGAGCAGTTCTTC. This sequence encodes CASSEIRGRRYNEQFF.